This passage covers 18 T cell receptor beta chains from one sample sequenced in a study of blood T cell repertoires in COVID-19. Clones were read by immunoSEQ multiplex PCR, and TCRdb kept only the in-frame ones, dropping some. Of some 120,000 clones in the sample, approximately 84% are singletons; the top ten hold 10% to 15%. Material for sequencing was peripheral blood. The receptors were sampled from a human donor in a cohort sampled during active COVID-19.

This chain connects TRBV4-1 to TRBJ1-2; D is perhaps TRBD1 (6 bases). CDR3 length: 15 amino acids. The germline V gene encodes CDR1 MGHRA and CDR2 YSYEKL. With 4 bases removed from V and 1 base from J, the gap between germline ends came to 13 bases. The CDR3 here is CASSRTNRDNYGYTF. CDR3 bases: TGCGCCAGCAGCCGAACAAACAGGGATAACTATGGCTACACCTTC.

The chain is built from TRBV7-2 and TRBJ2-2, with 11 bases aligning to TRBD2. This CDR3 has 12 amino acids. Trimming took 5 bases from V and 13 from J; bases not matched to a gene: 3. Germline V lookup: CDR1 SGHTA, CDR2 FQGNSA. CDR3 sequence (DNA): TGTGCCAGCAGCCCGGGACTAGCGGCGCTGTTTTTT. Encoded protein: CASSPGLAALFF.

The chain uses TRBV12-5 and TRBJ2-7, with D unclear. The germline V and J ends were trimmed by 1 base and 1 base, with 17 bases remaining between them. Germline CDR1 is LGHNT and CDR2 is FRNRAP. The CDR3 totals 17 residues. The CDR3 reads CASGLATSTGLSYEQYF. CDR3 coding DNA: TGTGCTAGTGGTTTGGCCACCTCTACGGGTTTATCCTACGAGCAGTACTTC.

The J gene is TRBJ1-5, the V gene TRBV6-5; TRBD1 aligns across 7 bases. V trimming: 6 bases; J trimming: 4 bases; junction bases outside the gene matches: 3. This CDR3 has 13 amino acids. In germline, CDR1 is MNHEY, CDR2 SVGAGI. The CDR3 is CASRRGQNQPQHF. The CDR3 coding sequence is TGTGCCAGCAGAAGGGGGCAGAATCAGCCCCAGCATTTT.

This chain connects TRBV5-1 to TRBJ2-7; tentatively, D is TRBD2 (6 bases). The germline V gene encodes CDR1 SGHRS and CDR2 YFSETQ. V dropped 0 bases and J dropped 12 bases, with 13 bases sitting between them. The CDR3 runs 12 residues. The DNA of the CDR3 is TGCGCCAGCAGCTTGGATCGGGAGAGGAGGTACTTC. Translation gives CASSLDRERRYF.

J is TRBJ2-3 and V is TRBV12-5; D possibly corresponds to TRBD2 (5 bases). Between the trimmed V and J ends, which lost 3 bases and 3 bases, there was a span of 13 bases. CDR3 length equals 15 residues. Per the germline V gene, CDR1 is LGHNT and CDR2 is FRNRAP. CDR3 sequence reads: CASGFYGVVTDTQYF. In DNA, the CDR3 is TGTGCTAGTGGTTTTTACGGGGTAGTGACAGATACGCAGTATTTT.

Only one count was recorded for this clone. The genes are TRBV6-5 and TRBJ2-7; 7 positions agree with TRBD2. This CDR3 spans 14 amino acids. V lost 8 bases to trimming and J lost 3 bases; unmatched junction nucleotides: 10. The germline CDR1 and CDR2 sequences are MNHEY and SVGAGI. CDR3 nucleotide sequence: TGTGCCAGCGGGAGGGGCGCCTTAAACTACGAGCAGTACTTC. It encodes CASGRGALNYEQYF.

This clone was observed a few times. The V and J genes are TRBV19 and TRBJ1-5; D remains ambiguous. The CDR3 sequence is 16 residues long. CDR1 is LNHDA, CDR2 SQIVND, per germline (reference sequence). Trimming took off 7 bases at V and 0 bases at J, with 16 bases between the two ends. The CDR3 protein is CASTPSLGASNQPQHF. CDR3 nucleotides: TGTGCCAGTACCCCTTCACTGGGCGCTAGCAATCAGCCCCAGCATTTT.

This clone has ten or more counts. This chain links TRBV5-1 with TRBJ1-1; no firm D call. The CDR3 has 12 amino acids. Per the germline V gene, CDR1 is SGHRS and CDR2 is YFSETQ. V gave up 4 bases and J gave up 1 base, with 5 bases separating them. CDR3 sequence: CASSQENTEAFF. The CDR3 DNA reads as TGCGCCAGCAGCCAGGAGAACACTGAAGCTTTCTTT.

CDR3 in DNA: TGTGCCAGTAGTATGCATTTGCGGACAGGGACCTACGAGCAGTACTTC. Its protein is CASSMHLRTGTYEQYF. This chain connects TRBV19 to TRBJ2-7; 8 positions match TRBD1. This CDR3 spans 16 amino acids. V lost 3 bases to trimming and J lost 2 bases; unmatched junction nucleotides: 9. The germline CDR1 and CDR2 sequences are LNHDA and SQIVND (reference sequence). The variable domain in full, completed from reference TRBV19 and TRBJ2-7, reads DGGITQSPKYLFRKEGQNVTLSCEQNLNHDAMYWYRQDPGQGLRLIYYSQIVNDFQKGDIAEGYSVSREKKESFPLTVTSAQKNPTAFYLCASSMHLRTGTYEQYFGPGTRLTVT.

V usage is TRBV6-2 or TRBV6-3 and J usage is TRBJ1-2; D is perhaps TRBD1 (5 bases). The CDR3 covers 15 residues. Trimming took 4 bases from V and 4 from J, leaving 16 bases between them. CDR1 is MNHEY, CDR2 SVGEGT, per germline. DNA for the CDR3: TGTGCCAGCAGTTCAACGGCAGGGTCGGTCTATGGCTACACCTTC. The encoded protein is CASSSTAGSVYGYTF.

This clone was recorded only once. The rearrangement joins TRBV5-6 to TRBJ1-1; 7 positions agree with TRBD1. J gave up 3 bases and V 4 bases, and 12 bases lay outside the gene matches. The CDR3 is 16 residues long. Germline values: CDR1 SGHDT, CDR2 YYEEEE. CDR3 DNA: TGTGCCAGCAGCCCCTCGGAGGGGGCGGTTGACACTGAAGCTTTCTTT. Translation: CASSPSEGAVDTEAFF. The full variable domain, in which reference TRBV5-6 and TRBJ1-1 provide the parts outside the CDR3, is DAGVTQSPTHLIKTRGQQVTLRCSPKSGHDTVSWYQQALGQGPQFIFQYYEEEERQRGNFPDRFSGHQFPNYSSELNVNALLLGDSALYLCASSPSEGAVDTEAFFGQGTRLTVV.

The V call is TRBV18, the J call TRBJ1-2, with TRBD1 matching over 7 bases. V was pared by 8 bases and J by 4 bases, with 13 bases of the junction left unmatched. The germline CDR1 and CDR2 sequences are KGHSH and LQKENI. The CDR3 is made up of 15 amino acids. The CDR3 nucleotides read TGTGCCAGCCGACTGTCGGGGACAGAGGGCTATGGCTACACCTTC. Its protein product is CASRLSGTEGYGYTF.

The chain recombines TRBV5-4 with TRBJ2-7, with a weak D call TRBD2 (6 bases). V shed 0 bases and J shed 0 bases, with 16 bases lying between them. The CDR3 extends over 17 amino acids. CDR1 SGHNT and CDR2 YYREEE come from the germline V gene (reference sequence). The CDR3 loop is CASSLDGGARRSYEQYF. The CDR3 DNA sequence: TGTGCCAGCAGCTTGGATGGCGGGGCACGACGCTCCTACGAGCAGTACTTC.

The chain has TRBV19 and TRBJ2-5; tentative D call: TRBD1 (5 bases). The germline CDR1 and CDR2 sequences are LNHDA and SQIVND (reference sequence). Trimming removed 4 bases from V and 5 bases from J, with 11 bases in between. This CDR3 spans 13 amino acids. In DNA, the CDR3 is TGTGCCAGTAGTAGCAGGGTAGACGAGACCCAGTACTTC. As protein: CASSSRVDETQYF.

Written as DNA, the CDR3 is TGTGCCAGCAATACGAGAGGGCCGGGCACTGAAGCTTTCTTT. This codes for CASNTRGPGTEAFF. The rearrangement uses TRBV3-1 (or the pseudogene TRBV3-2) and TRBJ1-1; no firm D call. Germline loops: CDR1 LGHDT, CDR2 YNNKEL (reference sequence). V lost 7 bases to trimming and J lost 4 bases, with 16 bases between them. This CDR3 contains 14 residues.

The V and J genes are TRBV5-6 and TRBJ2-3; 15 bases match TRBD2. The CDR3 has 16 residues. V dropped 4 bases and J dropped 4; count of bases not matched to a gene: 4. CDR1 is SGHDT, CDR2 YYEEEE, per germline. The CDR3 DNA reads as TGTGCCAGCAGCCACGGACTAGCGGGAGGGGCAGATACGCAGTATTTT. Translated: CASSHGLAGGADTQYF.

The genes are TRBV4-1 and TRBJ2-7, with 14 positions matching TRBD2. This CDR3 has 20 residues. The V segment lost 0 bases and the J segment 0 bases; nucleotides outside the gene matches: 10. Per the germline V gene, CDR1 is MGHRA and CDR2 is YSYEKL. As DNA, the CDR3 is TGCGCCAGCAGCCAAGAGGGTCGGACTAGCGGGGGGAAAAGCTCCTACGAGCAGTACTTC. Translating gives CASSQEGRTSGGKSSYEQYF.